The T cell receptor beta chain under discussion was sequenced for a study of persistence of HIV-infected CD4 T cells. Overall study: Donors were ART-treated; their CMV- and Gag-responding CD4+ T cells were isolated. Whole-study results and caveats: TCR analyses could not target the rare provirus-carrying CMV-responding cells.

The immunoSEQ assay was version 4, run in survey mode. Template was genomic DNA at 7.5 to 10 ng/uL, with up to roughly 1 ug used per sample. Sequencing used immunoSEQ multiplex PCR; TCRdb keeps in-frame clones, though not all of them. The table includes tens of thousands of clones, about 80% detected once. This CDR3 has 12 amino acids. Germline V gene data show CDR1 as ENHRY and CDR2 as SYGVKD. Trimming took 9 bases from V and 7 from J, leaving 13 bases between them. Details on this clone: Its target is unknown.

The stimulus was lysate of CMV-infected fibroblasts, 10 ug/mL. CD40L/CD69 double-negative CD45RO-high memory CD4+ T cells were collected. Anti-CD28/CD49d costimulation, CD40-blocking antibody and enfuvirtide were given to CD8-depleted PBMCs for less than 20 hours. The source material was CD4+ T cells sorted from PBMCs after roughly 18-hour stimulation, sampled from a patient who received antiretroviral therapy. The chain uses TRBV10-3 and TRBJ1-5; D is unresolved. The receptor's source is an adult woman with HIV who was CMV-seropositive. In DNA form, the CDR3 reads TGTGCCATATCCGAGGCCCTGCAGCCCCAGCATTTT. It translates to CAISEALQPQHF.